These 18 T cell receptor beta chains came from one sample sequenced in a study of blood T cell repertoires in COVID-19. Data came from immunoSEQ multiplex PCR; TCRdb stores just in-frame clones and leaves some out. The repertoire holds approximately 120,000 clones, with about 90% as singletons. Source material: peripheral blood. All receptors derive from a human donor in a cohort sampled during active COVID-19.

This chain connects TRBV27 to TRBJ2-3; D remains ambiguous. Trimming removed 7 bases from V and 2 bases from J, with 16 bases in between. This CDR3 is 15 amino acids long. The germline gives CDR1 MNHEY, CDR2 SMNVEV (reference sequence). This CDR3 reads CASTESLSSTDTQYF. The CDR3 DNA is TGTGCCAGCACTGAGTCTCTATCGTCCACAGATACGCAGTATTTT.

The chain is built from TRBV6-2 or TRBV6-3 and TRBJ1-5, with 8 bases aligning to TRBD1. CDR1 is MNHEY, CDR2 SVGEGT, per germline. The CDR3 runs 15 residues. Germline trimming cut 5 bases from V and 3 bases from J; bases unmatched to any gene: 6. CDR3 in amino acids: CASSQGQGPNQPQHF. The DNA of the CDR3 is TGTGCCAGCAGTCAAGGACAGGGCCCCAATCAGCCCCAGCATTTT.

The chain recombines TRBV11-2 with TRBJ2-7; perhaps TRBD1 as D (6 bases). This CDR3 comprises 15 residues. Per the germline V gene, CDR1 is SGHAT and CDR2 is FQNNGV. The ends were cut back, 3 bases at V and 2 bases at J, with 14 bases in the middle. CDR3 region: CASSFQGISPYEQYF. The CDR3 DNA reads as TGTGCCAGCAGCTTCCAGGGGATTTCGCCCTACGAGCAGTACTTC.

The genes are TRBV15 and TRBJ1-4; D uncertain. Germline values: CDR1 LNHNV, CDR2 YYDKDF (reference sequence). CDR3 length equals 14 residues. V was clipped by 1 base and J by 0 bases, with 3 bases between them. In DNA form, the CDR3 reads TGTGCCACCAGCAGAGCTGCAACTAATGAAAAACTGTTTTTT. It translates to CATSRAATNEKLFF.

This sequence joins TRBV3-1 (or the pseudogene TRBV3-2) and TRBJ1-1; D not certain. Germline values: CDR1 LGHDT, CDR2 YNNKEL (reference sequence). The CDR3 consists of 14 residues. V was pared by 6 bases and J by 5 bases, with 16 bases between. The CDR3 reads CASSLRIAGTEAFF. The DNA of the CDR3 is TGTGCCAGCAGTCTACGCATAGCTGGAACTGAAGCTTTCTTT.

The chain carries TRBV7-8 and TRBJ2-5, with D maybe TRBD2 (6 bases). The CDR3 extends over 15 amino acids. V lost 4 bases to trimming and J lost 7 bases, with 19 bases between them. Germline assignment: CDR1 SGHVS and CDR2 FQNEAQ. The CDR3 DNA sequence: TGTGCCAGCAGCTGGGGGGAGCCGGGGCTAGGGACCCAGTACTTC. Translated, it gives CASSWGEPGLGTQYF.

The chain carries TRBV7-2 and TRBJ2-2, with D perhaps TRBD2 (7 bases). The CDR3 length is 15 residues. The germline gives CDR1 SGHTA, CDR2 FQGNSA. V was shortened by 0 bases and J by 7 bases, with 12 bases between the two germline ends. The CDR3 sequence is CASSLAGGRVGELFF. DNA for the CDR3: TGTGCCAGCAGCTTAGCGGGGGGGCGCGTCGGGGAGCTGTTTTTT.

This clone appeared a single time. This chain joins TRBV6-6 and TRBJ2-3; possible D gene TRBD2, 6 bases. V shed 2 bases and J shed 4 bases, with 10 bases lying between them. The CDR3 loop spans 14 amino acids. Germline V gene sequence: CDR1 MNHNY, CDR2 SVGAGI (reference sequence). The CDR3 nucleotides read TGTGCCAGCAGTTACGGGACTGCTCCAGATACGCAGTATTTT. Protein product: CASSYGTAPDTQYF.

The chain links TRBV4-1 to TRBJ2-7; TRBD1 matches at 8 bases. V shed 4 bases and J 0 bases; nucleotides not matched to a gene: 8. The CDR3 contains 16 residues. Germline CDR1 reads MGHRA; CDR2 reads YSYEKL. The CDR3 region is CASSLVDRGYSYEQYF. Here the CDR3 DNA reads TGCGCCAGCAGCCTTGTCGACAGGGGATACTCCTACGAGCAGTACTTC.

The DNA of the CDR3 is TGTGCCAGCAGCCCGACAGGGCTCGACTATGGCTACACCTTC. This translates into CASSPTGLDYGYTF. V usage is TRBV28 and J usage is TRBJ1-2; 7 bases are a match to TRBD1. V was clipped by 6 bases and J by 3 bases; unmatched bases: 7. Germline V gene lookup returns CDR1 MDHEN and CDR2 SYDVKM. The CDR3 is 14 amino acids.

The V and J genes are TRBV11-1 and TRBJ1-6, with D perhaps matching TRBD1 (6 bases). CDR1 SGHAT and CDR2 FQDESV come from the germline V gene (reference sequence). This CDR3 is built from 15 residues. Deletions cut 5 bases from V and 3 bases from J, with 11 bases between. The CDR3 protein is CASSQQGGYNSPLHF. The CDR3 DNA sequence: TGTGCCAGCAGCCAACAGGGTGGCTATAATTCACCCCTCCACTTT.

This clone was recorded once. The genes are TRBV28 and TRBJ2-2; 9 bases are a match to TRBD2. Unmatched junction bases numbered 9, after V lost 2 bases and J lost 8 bases. This CDR3 contains 16 residues. CDR1 is MDHEN and CDR2 is SYDVKM in the germline V gene. DNA for the CDR3: TGTGCCAGCAGTTTAGGGGTAGCGGGAGATCAGGGGGAGCTGTTTTTT. It yields the protein CASSLGVAGDQGELFF.

This clone showed up just once. V gene TRBV6-5 combines with J gene TRBJ1-2, with 7 bases aligning to TRBD1. CDR1 MNHEY and CDR2 SVGAGI come from the germline V gene. Germline trimming cut 9 bases from V and 4 bases from J; bases unmatched to any gene: 8. The CDR3 loop spans 13 amino acids. In DNA, the CDR3 is TGTGCCAGTACAGGGGCGAGCGGCTATGGCTACACCTTC. Translated: CASTGASGYGYTF.

The chain links TRBV18 to TRBJ1-6, with D maybe TRBD1 (5 bases). Between the trimmed V and J ends, which lost 3 bases and 10 bases, there was a span of 13 bases. CDR1 and CDR2 from the germline V gene are KGHSH and LQKENI. CDR3 length equals 14 residues. CDR3 amino acids: CASSPTVPQSPLHF. The CDR3 nucleotides are TGTGCCAGCTCACCGACAGTCCCTCAATCACCCCTCCACTTT. Full variable domain (outside the CDR3, taken from reference TRBV18 and TRBJ1-6): NAGVMQNPRHLVRRRGQEARLRCSPMKGHSHVYWYRQLPEEGLKFMVYLQKENIIDESGMPKERFSAEFPKEGPSILRIQQVVRGDSAAYFCASSPTVPQSPLHFGNGTRLTVT.

Only a few counts were recorded for this clone. CDR3 sequence: CASSLTSGTTGELFF. For the CDR3, the DNA is TGTGCCAGCAGCTTGACTAGCGGAACCACCGGGGAGCTGTTTTTT. The rearrangement joins TRBV3-1 (or the pseudogene TRBV3-2) to TRBJ2-2; the match to TRBD2 covers 9 bases. V was pared by 5 bases and J by 4 bases, with 5 bases of the junction left unmatched. Germline V gene sequence: CDR1 LGHDT, CDR2 YNNKEL (reference sequence). The CDR3 is 15 amino acids.

The V gene is TRBV10-3, the J gene TRBJ2-1, with TRBD1 identical over 7 bases. The CDR3 totals 11 residues. Unmatched junction bases numbered 0, after V lost 4 bases and J lost 9 bases. CDR1 ENHRY and CDR2 SYGVKD come from the germline V gene. CDR3 sequence (DNA): TGTGCCATCAGTGCAGGGGGTGAGCAGTTCTTC. Protein product: CAISAGGEQFF.

This chain uses TRBV3-1 (or the pseudogene TRBV3-2) with TRBJ1-3; D might be TRBD1 (6 bases). This CDR3 has 15 residues. Germline CDR1 and CDR2: LGHDT and YNNKEL (reference sequence). V lost 4 bases and J 2 bases, leaving 12 bases between the germline ends. Here the CDR3 reads CASSPWGQAGNTIYF. For the CDR3, the DNA is TGTGCCAGCAGCCCCTGGGGGCAGGCTGGAAACACCATATATTTT.

The chain carries TRBV27 and TRBJ1-4; D is ambiguous. Germline V gene lookup returns CDR1 MNHEY and CDR2 SMNVEV (reference sequence). Trimming pared 7 bases from V and 8 bases from J, leaving 14 bases between. This CDR3 is 13 amino acids long. The CDR3 region is CASTSGRYEKLFF. DNA for the CDR3: TGTGCCAGCACATCCGGTAGATACGAAAAACTGTTTTTT.